The clone carrying this T cell receptor (beta chain) has just a few counts. Its antigen is as yet unknown. V was shortened by 2 bases and J by 3 bases, with 16 bases between the two germline ends. Germline CDR1 is MNHEY and CDR2 is SVGAGI. The CDR3 is made up of 16 amino acids. Every one of the patients relapsed after autologous stem cell transplantation (brentuximab vedotin exposure was variable). This entry is derived from a study of PD-1 blockade in classical Hodgkin lymphoma. Profiling relied on immunoSEQ multiplex PCR, and the TCRdb table lists in-frame clones only, not all of them. Of 9,500 to 13,000 clones detected, 82% appear once; the ten largest clones hold roughly 5.1%. Broader study findings: TCR diversity at baseline was reported to be reduced in newly diagnosed patients relative to healthy donors. CD4+ TCR diversity, unlike CD8+, climbed significantly by C4D1.

This rearrangement joins TRBV6-5 to TRBJ2-5; TRBD2 is a possible D gene (5 bases). This sample comprised peripheral blood mononuclear cells (PBMCs), obtained before the second cycle of nivolumab. The receptor's source is a human donor with classical Hodgkin lymphoma. Written as DNA, the CDR3 is TGTGCCAGCAGTTACGTCCAAGATTCGACTAAAGAGACCCAGTACTTC. Residues: CASSYVQDSTKETQYF.